These T cell receptor beta chains were read from a single sample in a study of cytomegalovirus exposure and HLA in healthy donors. Produced via immunoSEQ multiplex PCR; TCRdb's table is partial and in-frame only. The table lists about 110,000 clones. The sequencing input was PBMCs. Receptors were obtained from a man aged 25-45 years in good health and CMV-seronegative. CDR3s include the opening cysteine and the closing phenylalanine or tryptophan. D genes are given only for firm matches.

d_call: -
j_call: TRBJ1-1
v_call: TRBV7-9
cdr3_nt: TGTGCCAGCAGCTTCGGCCGGGTCCGCCTAGGGGTGAACACTGAAGCTTTCTTT
cdr3_aa: CASSFGRVRLGVNTEAFF

d_call: TRBD2
j_call: TRBJ2-1
v_call: TRBV5-8
cdr3_nt: TGTGCCAGCAGGATTAGCGGGGGGGGCAATGAGCAGTTCTTC
cdr3_aa: CASRISGGGNEQFF

d_call: -
j_call: TRBJ2-6
v_call: TRBV5-4
cdr3_nt: TGTGCCAGCAGCTTGGTAAGGGGCTCTGGGGCCAACGTCCTGACTTTC
cdr3_aa: CASSLVRGSGANVLTF

d_call: -
j_call: TRBJ2-7
v_call: TRBV6-1
cdr3_nt: TGTGCCAGCAGCCACAGGGACGCCTACGAGCAGTACTTC
cdr3_aa: CASSHRDAYEQYF

d_call: TRBD2
j_call: TRBJ2-7
v_call: TRBV5-4
cdr3_nt: TGTGCCAGCAGCTCTCGGGGGGGGAACCTCTACGAGCAGTACTTC
cdr3_aa: CASSSRGGNLYEQYF

d_call: TRBD1
j_call: TRBJ2-1
v_call: TRBV18
cdr3_nt: TGTGCCAGCTCACCACTACCCTCTGGGGGGACAGGGAATGAGCAGTTCTTC
cdr3_aa: CASSPLPSGGTGNEQFF

d_call: -
j_call: TRBJ2-7
v_call: TRBV2
cdr3_nt: TGTGCCAGCAGTGAACGGAGCTCCTACGAGCAGTACTTC
cdr3_aa: CASSERSSYEQYF

d_call: -
j_call: TRBJ1-1
v_call: TRBV4-3
cdr3_nt: TGCGCCAGCAGCCAAGAGATGGGGCTCAGGGGAAGAGTTTACGAAGCTTTCTTT
cdr3_aa: CASSQEMGLRGRVYEAFF

d_call: TRBD1
j_call: TRBJ2-7
v_call: TRBV5-1
cdr3_nt: TGCGCCAGCAATGGGGGACAGGATATTTCCTACGAGCAGTACTTC
cdr3_aa: CASNGGQDISYEQYF

d_call: TRBD1
j_call: TRBJ2-5
v_call: TRBV2
cdr3_nt: TGTGCCAGCAGTAGGGACAGGGAAGGGAAGTACTTC
cdr3_aa: CASSRDREGKYF

d_call: TRBD1
j_call: TRBJ2-1
v_call: TRBV7-3
cdr3_nt: TGTGCCAGCAGCTTAAGGGCAGGGGGCCTGGTCAATGAGCAGTTCTTC
cdr3_aa: CASSLRAGGLVNEQFF

d_call: -
j_call: TRBJ2-7
v_call: TRBV5-6
cdr3_nt: TGTGCCAGCAGCTTCGACAGGGAGGACTACGAGCAGTACTTC
cdr3_aa: CASSFDREDYEQYF

d_call: TRBD1
j_call: TRBJ1-2
v_call: TRBV27
cdr3_nt: TGTGCCAGCAGTCCACGGGACAGCCGCCTGGATGGCTACACCTTC
cdr3_aa: CASSPRDSRLDGYTF

d_call: -
j_call: TRBJ1-2
v_call: TRBV6-5
cdr3_nt: TGTGCCAGCAGTTACAGAGAGGCTAACTATGGCTACACCTTC
cdr3_aa: CASSYREANYGYTF

d_call: TRBD2
j_call: TRBJ2-5
v_call: TRBV5-1
cdr3_nt: TGCGCCAGCAGCTTGGCGGGGGGAGAGACCCAGTACTTC
cdr3_aa: CASSLAGGETQYF

d_call: -
j_call: TRBJ2-3
v_call: TRBV7-2
cdr3_nt: TGTGCCAGCAGCTTTACAGGGTGGGCAGATACGCAGTATTTT
cdr3_aa: CASSFTGWADTQYF

d_call: -
j_call: TRBJ2-1
v_call: TRBV27
cdr3_nt: TGTGCCAGCAGCCTCTGGGGGGCGGGGGCCATCTACAATGAGCAGTTCTTC
cdr3_aa: CASSLWGAGAIYNEQFF

d_call: -
j_call: TRBJ1-1
v_call: TRBV5-1
cdr3_nt: TGCGCCAGCAGCCTAGGGGCCGGCGAAACTGAAGCTTTCTTT
cdr3_aa: CASSLGAGETEAFF

d_call: TRBD2
j_call: TRBJ2-5
v_call: TRBV15
cdr3_nt: TGTGCCACCAGCAGAGATTTCCTAGCGGGGGCCTGGTACCAAGAGACCCAGTACTTC
cdr3_aa: CATSRDFLAGAWYQETQYF

d_call: TRBD1
j_call: TRBJ1-2
v_call: TRBV29-1
cdr3_nt: TGCAGCGTTGAATTTATAGACAGGGGGTATATCTATGGCTACACCTTC
cdr3_aa: CSVEFIDRGYIYGYTF

d_call: TRBD1
j_call: TRBJ1-1
v_call: TRBV19
cdr3_nt: TGTGCCAGTACCCCGTGGAGGGGGCTTAGGTCTAGGAACACTGAAGCTTTCTTT
cdr3_aa: CASTPWRGLRSRNTEAFF

d_call: TRBD1
j_call: TRBJ1-3
v_call: TRBV7-9
cdr3_nt: TGTGCCAGCACCCCGACAGGGGGCAGCGGAAACACCATATATTTT
cdr3_aa: CASTPTGGSGNTIYF

d_call: -
j_call: TRBJ1-1
v_call: TRBV2
cdr3_nt: TGTGCCAGCATGCAAGGGGCAGGGAAAGGTGAAGCTTTCTTT
cdr3_aa: CASMQGAGKGEAFF

d_call: -
j_call: TRBJ1-3
v_call: TRBV6-5
cdr3_nt: TGTGCCAGCAGCAAACAGGTACACTCTGGAAACACCATATATTTT
cdr3_aa: CASSKQVHSGNTIYF

d_call: -
j_call: TRBJ2-1
v_call: TRBV25-1
cdr3_nt: TGTGCCAGCAGTGGCGCGGGACCGGGACAGAAAGCCTACAATGAGCAGTTCTTC
cdr3_aa: CASSGAGPGQKAYNEQFF

d_call: TRBD1
j_call: TRBJ1-3
v_call: TRBV5-5
cdr3_nt: TGTGCCAGCAGCTTCATGGACAGGGGGTATAATGGAAACACCATATATTTT
cdr3_aa: CASSFMDRGYNGNTIYF

d_call: -
j_call: TRBJ1-5
v_call: TRBV28
cdr3_nt: TGTGCCAGCAGTAAGATCCGGGACACGGGAAGCAATCAGCCCCAGCATTTT
cdr3_aa: CASSKIRDTGSNQPQHF

d_call: -
j_call: TRBJ1-3
v_call: TRBV5-1
cdr3_nt: TGCGCCAGCAGCTCGTCAACAGCCTCTGGAAACACCATATATTTT
cdr3_aa: CASSSSTASGNTIYF

d_call: -
j_call: TRBJ2-3
v_call: TRBV5-1
cdr3_nt: TGCGCCAGCAGCTTGGCGGGGTTCACAGATACGCAGTATTTT
cdr3_aa: CASSLAGFTDTQYF

d_call: -
j_call: TRBJ1-2
v_call: TRBV6-1
cdr3_nt: TGTGCCAGCAGCCTGAGGGTTGACTATGGCTACACCTTC
cdr3_aa: CASSLRVDYGYTF

d_call: -
j_call: TRBJ1-6
v_call: TRBV19
cdr3_nt: TGTGCCAGTACCAAGGGGGAAAGGAATAATTCACCCCTCCACTTT
cdr3_aa: CASTKGERNNSPLHF

d_call: TRBD2
j_call: TRBJ2-5
v_call: TRBV18
cdr3_nt: TGTGCCAGCTCCCAGCCGGGGACTACCAAAGAGACCCAGTACTTC
cdr3_aa: CASSQPGTTKETQYF

d_call: -
j_call: TRBJ2-1
v_call: TRBV7-3
cdr3_nt: TGTGCCAGCAGCTTAATAGTCGACAATGAGCAGTTCTTC
cdr3_aa: CASSLIVDNEQFF

d_call: -
j_call: TRBJ2-7
v_call: TRBV5-1
cdr3_nt: TGCGCCAGCAGCTTGGGGGGAGATAAGGACGAGCAGTACTTC
cdr3_aa: CASSLGGDKDEQYF

d_call: -
j_call: TRBJ1-5
v_call: TRBV27
cdr3_nt: TGTGCCAGCAGTTTAGAGGCGGGTCATAGCAATCAGCCCCAGCATTTT
cdr3_aa: CASSLEAGHSNQPQHF

d_call: TRBD1
j_call: TRBJ1-5
v_call: TRBV19
cdr3_nt: TGTGCCAGTTCCGAATCATATAGGGGGCTGGGGCCCCAGCATTTT
cdr3_aa: CASSESYRGLGPQHF

d_call: TRBD1
j_call: TRBJ2-5
v_call: TRBV5-6
cdr3_nt: TGTGCCAGCAGCTCCTCCGGGACAGGGGGAGAGACCCAGTACTTC
cdr3_aa: CASSSSGTGGETQYF

d_call: -
j_call: TRBJ1-2
v_call: TRBV7-2
cdr3_nt: TGTGCCAGCAGCTTAACGGCAGGGACTGGTGGCTACACCTTC
cdr3_aa: CASSLTAGTGGYTF

d_call: -
j_call: TRBJ1-2
v_call: TRBV4-3
cdr3_nt: TGCGCCAGCAGCCAAGAGACGCGCAGGTACTATGGCTACACCTTC
cdr3_aa: CASSQETRRYYGYTF

d_call: TRBD2
j_call: TRBJ2-1
v_call: TRBV5-6
cdr3_nt: TGTGCCAGCAGCTTGGGTCGCGGGGGGCGAAACAATGAGCAGTTCTTC
cdr3_aa: CASSLGRGGRNNEQFF

d_call: TRBD1
j_call: TRBJ1-5
v_call: TRBV4-2
cdr3_nt: TGTGCCAGCAGCTGCCAGGGGGAGGAGCCCCAGCATTTT
cdr3_aa: CASSCQGEEPQHF

d_call: -
j_call: TRBJ2-2
v_call: TRBV5-1
cdr3_nt: TGCGCCAGCAGCTCAAAGGCGGGCGGGGAGCTGTTTTTT
cdr3_aa: CASSSKAGGELFF

d_call: -
j_call: TRBJ1-3
v_call: TRBV18
cdr3_nt: TGTGCCAGCTCATTCGACAACTCTGGAAACACCATATATTTT
cdr3_aa: CASSFDNSGNTIYF

d_call: -
j_call: TRBJ1-4
v_call: TRBV2
cdr3_nt: TGTGCCAGCAGTGGGACACCTCACGCTGAAAAACTGTTTTTT
cdr3_aa: CASSGTPHAEKLFF

d_call: TRBD1
j_call: TRBJ1-2
v_call: TRBV5-4
cdr3_nt: TGTGCCAGCAGCTTGGATCGGACAGGGGGCGCGGATGGCTACACCTTC
cdr3_aa: CASSLDRTGGADGYTF

d_call: TRBD2
j_call: TRBJ2-7
v_call: TRBV30
cdr3_nt: TGTGCCTGGACCCCGGGACTAGCGGGGGTCGGTCAGTACTTC
cdr3_aa: CAWTPGLAGVGQYF

d_call: -
j_call: TRBJ1-6
v_call: TRBV5-8
cdr3_nt: TGTGCCAGCAGCTGGTACGGGAATTCACCCCTCCACTTT
cdr3_aa: CASSWYGNSPLHF

d_call: TRBD2
j_call: TRBJ2-2
v_call: TRBV4-1
cdr3_nt: TGCGCCAGCAGCCAAGAAGGCGGGGGGGCGCCCGGGGAGCCGTTTTTT
cdr3_aa: CASSQEGGGAPGEPFF

d_call: TRBD2
j_call: TRBJ2-3
v_call: TRBV15
cdr3_nt: TGTGCCACCAGCAGAGTAAGCGGGGACACAGATACGCAGTATTTT
cdr3_aa: CATSRVSGDTDTQYF

d_call: TRBD1
j_call: TRBJ1-5
v_call: TRBV5-6
cdr3_nt: TGTGCCAGCAGCTTGGGGGTCAGCGTGACACAGGGGCGTCAGCCCCAGCATTTT
cdr3_aa: CASSLGVSVTQGRQPQHF

d_call: -
j_call: TRBJ1-1
v_call: TRBV28
cdr3_nt: TGTGCCAGCATCCCTTCGCGGGGGCGATACACTGAAGCTTTCTTT
cdr3_aa: CASIPSRGRYTEAFF

d_call: -
j_call: TRBJ1-5
v_call: TRBV30
cdr3_nt: TGTGCCTGGGGGGCAGATAGCAATCAGCCCCAGCATTTT
cdr3_aa: CAWGADSNQPQHF

d_call: -
j_call: TRBJ2-5
v_call: TRBV6-1
cdr3_nt: TGTGCCAGCAGTGAAGGGCCCGGGGGGCCCCAAGAGACCCAGTACTTC
cdr3_aa: CASSEGPGGPQETQYF

d_call: -
j_call: TRBJ2-2
v_call: TRBV19
cdr3_nt: TGTGCCAGTAGTATAAAGAGAAACACCGGGGAGCTGTTTTTT
cdr3_aa: CASSIKRNTGELFF